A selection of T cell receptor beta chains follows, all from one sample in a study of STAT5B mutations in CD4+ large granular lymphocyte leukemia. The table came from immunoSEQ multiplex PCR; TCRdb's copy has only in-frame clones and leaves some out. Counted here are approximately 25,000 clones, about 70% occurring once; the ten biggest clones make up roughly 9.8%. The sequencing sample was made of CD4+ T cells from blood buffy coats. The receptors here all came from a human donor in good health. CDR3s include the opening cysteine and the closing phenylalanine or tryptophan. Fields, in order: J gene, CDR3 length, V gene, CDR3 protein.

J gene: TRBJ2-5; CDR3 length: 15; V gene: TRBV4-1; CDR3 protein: CASSQVTGAGETQYF
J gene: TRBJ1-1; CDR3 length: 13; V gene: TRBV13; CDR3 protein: CASSPGGTTEAFF
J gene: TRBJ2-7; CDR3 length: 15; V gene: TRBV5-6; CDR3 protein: CASSQGPGLTYEQYF
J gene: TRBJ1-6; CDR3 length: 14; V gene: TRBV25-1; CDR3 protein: CASSEFPGHSPLHF
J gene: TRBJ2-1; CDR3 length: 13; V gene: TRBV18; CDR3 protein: CATLTGGGDEQFF
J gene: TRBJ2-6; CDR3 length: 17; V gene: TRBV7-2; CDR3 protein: CASSPQSSGGGANVLTF
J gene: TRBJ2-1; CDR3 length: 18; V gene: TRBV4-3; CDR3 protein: CASSQDRKRGGSYNEQFF
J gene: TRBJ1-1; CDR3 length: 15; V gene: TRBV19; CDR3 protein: CASSSPGGLGTEAFF
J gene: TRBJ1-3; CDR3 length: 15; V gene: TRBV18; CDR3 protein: CASSDGQGAGNTIYF
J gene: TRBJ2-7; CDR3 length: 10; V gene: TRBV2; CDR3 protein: CASSENEQYF
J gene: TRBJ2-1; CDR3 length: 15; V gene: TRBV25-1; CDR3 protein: CASSDPGEVRNEQFF
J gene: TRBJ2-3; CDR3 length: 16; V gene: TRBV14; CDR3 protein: CASSQDGSPNTDTQYF
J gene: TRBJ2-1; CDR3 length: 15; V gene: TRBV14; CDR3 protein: CASRPTGLSYNEQFF
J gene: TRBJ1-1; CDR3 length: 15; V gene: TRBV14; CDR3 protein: CASSQLGTANTEAFF
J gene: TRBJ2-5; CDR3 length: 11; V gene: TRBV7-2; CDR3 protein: CASSSRTEQYF
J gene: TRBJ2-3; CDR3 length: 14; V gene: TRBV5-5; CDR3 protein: CASKLAVSTDTQYF
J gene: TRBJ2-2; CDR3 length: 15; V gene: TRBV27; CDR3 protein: CASSLLGGTVGELFF
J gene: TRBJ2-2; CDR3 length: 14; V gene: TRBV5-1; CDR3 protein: CASSSDRAAGELFF
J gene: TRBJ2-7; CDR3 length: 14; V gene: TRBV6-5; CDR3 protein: CASSYSRYSYEQYF
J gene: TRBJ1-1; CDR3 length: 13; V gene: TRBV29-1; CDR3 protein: CSAVTGEKTEAFF
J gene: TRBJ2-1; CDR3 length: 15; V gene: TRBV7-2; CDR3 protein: CASSPQWGVHNEQFF
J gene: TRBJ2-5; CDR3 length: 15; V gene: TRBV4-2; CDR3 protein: CASSQEVNREETQYF
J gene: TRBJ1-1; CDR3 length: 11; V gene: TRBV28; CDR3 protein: CASSSGRWAFF